This passage covers 7 T cell receptor beta chains from one sample sequenced in a study of T cell responses to AZD1222 COVID-19 vaccine. Clones were read by immunoSEQ multiplex PCR, and TCRdb kept only the in-frame ones, dropping some. The table has 65,000 to 70,000 clones, around 78% seen once; the top ten hold around 25%. The specimen comprised peripheral blood, sampled 28 days after the second AZD1222 dose. These receptors were obtained from an adult who received the AZD1222 COVID-19 vaccine.

This sequence joins TRBV6-4 and TRBJ1-1, with a tentative D call TRBD1 (5 bases). Looked up from germline, CDR1 is MRHNA and CDR2 is SNTAGT. Trimming took 0 bases from V and 5 from J, leaving 10 bases between them. This CDR3 spans 14 amino acids. The CDR3 DNA is TGTGCCAGCAGTGACTCGGGGGGGGAGACTGAAGCTTTCTTT. This gives the protein CASSDSGGETEAFF.

The chain joins TRBV29-1 to TRBJ2-1, with a weak D call TRBD1 (6 bases). Germline CDR1 is SQVTM and CDR2 is ANQGSEA. V was trimmed by 8 bases and J by 9 bases, leaving 20 bases between them. CDR3 size: 13 residues. CDR3 DNA: TGCAGCTCTAAACAGGGTTTGGGCTTTGAGCAGTTCTTC. Its protein is CSSKQGLGFEQFF.

A few counts support this clone. The chain employs TRBV5-5 and TRBJ2-4, with D unclear. The ends were cut back, 0 bases at V and 3 bases at J, with 7 bases in the middle. The CDR3 covers 14 residues. Germline CDR1 SGHKS, CDR2 YYEKEE (reference sequence). This CDR3 is CASSLVGSKNIQYF. The CDR3 nucleotides read TGTGCCAGCAGCTTGGTGGGCAGCAAAAACATTCAGTACTTC.

The J gene is TRBJ1-2, the V gene TRBV25-1; D possibly corresponds to TRBD1 (5 bases). The germline V gene encodes CDR1 MGHDK and CDR2 SYGVNS. V gave up 5 bases and J gave up 7 bases, with 20 bases separating them. This CDR3 has 15 amino acids. DNA of the CDR3: TGTGCCAGCAGTCCCATGGGGGAGGGATGGGGTGGCTACACCTTC. Translating gives CASSPMGEGWGGYTF.

This chain links TRBV4-1 with TRBJ1-2, with D possibly matching TRBD1 (5 bases). V was trimmed by 3 bases and J by 1 base, leaving 9 bases between them. Germline loops: CDR1 MGHRA, CDR2 YSYEKL. The CDR3 length is 14 residues. The CDR3 DNA sequence: TGCGCCAGCAGCCACCAGGGAGGTAACTATGGCTACACCTTC. Its protein product is CASSHQGGNYGYTF.

V and J are TRBV10-3 and TRBJ1-6; D unclear. V was pared by 10 bases and J by 8 bases, with 15 bases between. Germline V gene sequence: CDR1 ENHRY, CDR2 SYGVKD. The CDR3 loop spans 13 amino acids. The CDR3 DNA reads as TGTGCCACTAGCCGGGGTGAGGATTCACCCCTCCACTTT. This sequence encodes CATSRGEDSPLHF.

The chain employs TRBV6-6 and TRBJ2-2; a possible D gene is TRBD2 (5 bases). CDR1 and CDR2 from the germline V gene are MNHNY and SVGAGI (reference sequence). This CDR3 region has 15 residues. V gave up 2 bases and J gave up 5 bases, with 12 bases separating them. The CDR3 DNA reads as TGTGCCAGCAGTTACACCCCAAGGGAGACCGGGGAGCTGTTTTTT. Translation: CASSYTPRETGELFF.